This T cell receptor (beta chain) originates from a study of blood T cell repertoires in COVID-19. Study-wide background: Collection of acute and convalescent COVID-19 samples took place in the United States, Italy and Spain. PBMCs, B-cell-depleted T cells, or T cells provided the cDNA or gDNA that made up the material.

V gave up 3 bases and J gave up 0 bases, with 20 bases separating them. The CDR3 runs 18 residues. Looked up from germline, CDR1 is MNHEY and CDR2 is SMNVEV (reference sequence). Methods used by the authors: Estimation of nucleated cell counts was performed using reference gene primer amplification. The method was immunoSEQ multiplex PCR; TCRdb's version includes in-frame clones alone and lacks a portion of them. D and trimming were read from the DNA, whereas the V and J calls and clone size are those reported in that table. The sample holds 40,000 to 55,000 clones, 84% seen once. This receptor was taken from a human donor in a cohort sampled during active COVID-19. V usage is TRBV27 and J usage is TRBJ1-1, with D perhaps matching TRBD1 (5 bases). Sequenced sample: peripheral blood. This CDR3 reads CASSFRASNVGVNTEAFF. CDR3 coding DNA: TGTGCCAGCAGTTTCAGGGCCTCCAATGTAGGGGTGAACACTGAAGCTTTCTTT.